These 7 T cell receptor beta chains were all obtained from the same sample, sequenced in a study of blood T cell repertoires in COVID-19. Sequencing used immunoSEQ multiplex PCR; TCRdb keeps in-frame clones, though not all of them. The sample has roughly 200,000 clones, roughly 80% seen once. The source material was peripheral blood. Every receptor here comes from a man aged 45 to 65 who had recovered from COVID-19.

The table lists this clone with a count of one. The chain has TRBV30 and TRBJ2-7; D is possibly TRBD1 (6 bases). CDR3 length equals 13 residues. Trimming took 2 bases from V and 2 from J, leaving 10 bases between them. The germline V gene has CDR1 GTSNPN and CDR2 SVGIG (reference sequence). This CDR3 reads CAWSSGVAYEQYF. CDR3 DNA: TGTGCCTGGAGTTCAGGGGTCGCCTACGAGCAGTACTTC.

V usage is TRBV5-8 and J usage is TRBJ1-2; no firm D call. V was clipped by 5 bases and J by 8 bases, with 19 bases between them. In germline, CDR1 is SGHTS, CDR2 YDEGEE. This CDR3 has 14 amino acids. The CDR3 DNA is TGTGCCAGCAGACTGACTGGAGGGCTAGGCGGCTACACCTTC. This sequence encodes CASRLTGGLGGYTF.

This clone was detected only once. The genes are TRBV28 and TRBJ2-3, with D perhaps matching TRBD1 (6 bases). Germline lookup yields CDR1 MDHEN and CDR2 SYDVKM. This CDR3 region has 17 residues. V dropped 6 bases and J dropped 4 bases, with 23 bases sitting between them. In DNA, the CDR3 is TGTGCCAGCAGCACACTAGGGACAACACTCCCTGCAGATACGCAGTATTTT. Its protein is CASSTLGTTLPADTQYF. The complete variable domain, with remaining parts taken from reference TRBV28 and TRBJ2-3, reads DVKVTQSSRYLVKRTGEKVFLECVQDMDHENMFWYRQDPGLGLRLIYFSYDVKMKEKGDIPEGYSVSREKKERFSLILESASTNQTSMYLCASSTLGTTLPADTQYFGPGTRLTVL.

The V gene is TRBV29-1, the J gene TRBJ2-1; D is possibly TRBD1 (5 bases). Germline values: CDR1 SQVTM, CDR2 ANQGSEA. V lost 1 base, J lost 0 bases, and 25 bases lay in between. The CDR3 loop spans 20 amino acids. The CDR3 reads CSVEAPPRALIDSSYNEQFF. The CDR3 DNA reads as TGCAGCGTTGAAGCCCCTCCCAGGGCCCTTATTGACAGCTCCTACAATGAGCAGTTCTTC.

The chain uses TRBV10-3 and TRBJ2-7; 9 bases map to TRBD1. Germline V gene lookup returns CDR1 ENHRY and CDR2 SYGVKD. Losses at the gene ends were 8 bases for V and 3 bases for J; bases not matched to a gene: 5. This CDR3 is 13 amino acids long. CDR3 protein: CAIGTGSLYEQYF. CDR3 coding DNA: TGTGCCATCGGGACAGGGTCTCTCTACGAGCAGTACTTC.

This rearrangement joins TRBV5-1 to TRBJ2-2, with D possibly TRBD2 on 6 matching bases. Germline loops: CDR1 SGHRS, CDR2 YFSETQ. Trimming left V 2 bases short and J 0 bases short, with 11 bases between. The CDR3 length is 16 residues. The CDR3 is CASSFRAGTNTGELFF. As DNA, the CDR3 is TGCGCCAGCAGCTTTCGCGCGGGGACGAACACCGGGGAGCTGTTTTTT.

V usage is TRBV6-5 and J usage is TRBJ2-7, with D possibly TRBD1 on 6 matching bases. The CDR3 is made up of 11 amino acids. The V gene lost 6 bases and the J gene lost 7 bases, with 10 bases spanning the gap. Germline V CDR1 and CDR2: MNHEY, SVGAGI. The CDR3 coding sequence is TGTGCCAGCAGCCGTAGGGGGGAGCAGTACTTC. It translates to CASSRRGEQYF.